The 13 T cell receptor beta chains below all came from one sample that was sequenced in a study of blood T cell repertoires in COVID-19. Produced via immunoSEQ multiplex PCR; TCRdb's table is partial and in-frame only. The data hold about 150,000 clones, with 84% observed a single time. What was sequenced was PBMCs or T cells enriched from blood (not recorded which). Source of these receptors: a man aged 50-59 years who had recovered from COVID-19.

The V gene is TRBV6-4, the J gene TRBJ2-3; 13 bases are a match to TRBD2. Germline V gene lookup returns CDR1 MRHNA and CDR2 SNTAGT. CDR3 length: 16 amino acids. V shed 8 bases, J shed 1 base, and the junction held 6 bases outside the gene matches. CDR3 sequence reads: CASALAGGQGTDTQYF. Written as DNA, the CDR3 is TGTGCCAGCGCACTAGCGGGGGGGCAGGGCACAGATACGCAGTATTTT.

The chain links TRBV18 to TRBJ1-1, with 7 bases matching TRBD1. Per the germline V gene, CDR1 is KGHSH and CDR2 is LQKENI. The CDR3 runs to 14 residues. J lost 1 base, V lost 6 bases, and 5 bases had no gene match. CDR3 in amino acids: CASSYDRANTEAFF. The CDR3 DNA reads TGTGCCAGCTCCTACGACAGGGCGAACACTGAAGCTTTCTTT.

On this clone: The sample contains more than one DNA sequence encoding this CDR3. The rearrangement joins TRBV19 to TRBJ2-5; D gene unclear. The ends were cut back, 2 bases at V and 4 bases at J, with 8 bases in the middle. CDR1 LNHDA and CDR2 SQIVND come from the germline V gene (reference sequence). This CDR3 has 13 residues. The CDR3 DNA is TGTGCCAGTAGTATAAACGGCGGAGAGACCCAGTACTTC. Its translation is CASSINGGETQYF.

The gene calls are TRBV5-1 and TRBJ2-1, with 9 bases lining up with TRBD2. Germline CDR1 and CDR2: SGHRS and YFSETQ. CDR3 length: 16 amino acids. The junction had 8 bases not matched to a gene; V was cut back by 0 bases and J by 7 bases. Here the CDR3 reads CASSLDPAGGGNEQFF. The CDR3 nucleotides read TGCGCCAGCAGCTTGGATCCAGCGGGGGGAGGAAATGAGCAGTTCTTC.

CDR3 coding DNA: TGTGCCAGCAGCCAATTCCCGACAGCCGGGTATGGCTACACCTTC. Translating gives CASSQFPTAGYGYTF. V usage is TRBV3-1 (or the pseudogene TRBV3-2) and J usage is TRBJ1-2; D possibly corresponds to TRBD1 (5 bases). This CDR3 is 15 amino acids long. V lost 2 bases, J lost 5 bases, and 15 bases lay in between. CDR1 is LGHDT and CDR2 is YNNKEL in the germline V gene (reference sequence).

This sequence joins TRBV7-2 and TRBJ2-5, with TRBD1 matching 11 bases. V lost 3 bases and J lost 6; bases outside the gene matches: 9. This CDR3 is 16 amino acids long. Germline V lookup: CDR1 SGHTA, CDR2 FQGNSA. The CDR3 is CASSFTRTGGAKTQYF. Here the CDR3 DNA reads TGTGCCAGCAGCTTTACCCGGACAGGGGGCGCGAAGACCCAGTACTTC. The full variable domain, with the rest looked up from reference TRBV7-2 and TRBJ2-5, is GAGVSQSPSNKVTEKGKDVELRCDPISGHTALYWYRQSLGQGLEFLIYFQGNSAPDKSGLPSDRFSAERTGGSVSTLTIQRTQQEDSAVYLCASSFTRTGGAKTQYFGPGTRLLVL.

This chain joins TRBV19 and TRBJ2-2, with 8 bases fitting TRBD1. The V segment lost 5 bases and the J segment 4 bases; nucleotides outside the gene matches: 3. CDR3 length: 14 residues. CDR1 LNHDA and CDR2 SQIVND come from the germline V gene (reference sequence). This chain's CDR3 is CASSAGQGTGELFF. In DNA, the CDR3 is TGTGCCAGTAGTGCTGGACAGGGCACCGGGGAGCTGTTTTTT.

The chain uses TRBV24-1 and TRBJ2-1, with 7 bases matching TRBD2. V dropped 2 bases and J dropped 1; count of bases not matched to a gene: 4. The germline V gene encodes CDR1 KGHDR and CDR2 SFDVKD. This CDR3 is 16 amino acids long. The CDR3 loop is CATSDSGLGSYNEQFF. Written as DNA, the CDR3 is TGTGCCACCAGTGATTCAGGACTAGGTTCCTACAATGAGCAGTTCTTC.

This clone was detected only once. This chain connects TRBV5-1 to TRBJ1-4, with 7 bases aligning to TRBD1. CDR3 length: 16 residues. Germline V gene sequence: CDR1 SGHRS, CDR2 YFSETQ. V shed 0 bases and J 7 bases; nucleotides not matched to a gene: 9. The CDR3: CASSLAGGGAGEKLFF. Here the CDR3 DNA reads TGCGCCAGCAGCTTGGCCGGAGGGGGCGCAGGTGAAAAACTGTTTTTT. The full variable domain, in which reference TRBV5-1 and TRBJ1-4 provide the parts outside the CDR3, is KAGVTQTPRYLIKTRGQQVTLSCSPISGHRSVSWYQQTPGQGLQFLFEYFSETQRNKGNFPGRFSGRQFSNSRSEMNVSTLELGDSALYLCASSLAGGGAGEKLFFGSGTQLSVL.

This chain uses TRBV30 with TRBJ1-3; no definite D call. From germline, CDR1 is GTSNPN and CDR2 SVGIG (reference sequence). The CDR3 runs to 15 residues. Trimming stripped 1 base from V and 0 bases from J, with 10 bases between. The CDR3 loop reads CAWSGAGSSGNTIYF. CDR3 nucleotide sequence: TGTGCCTGGAGTGGGGCGGGGAGCTCTGGAAACACCATATATTTT.

V usage is TRBV3-1 (or the pseudogene TRBV3-2) and J usage is TRBJ2-6; a weak D match, TRBD2 (5 bases). Germline lookup yields CDR1 LGHDT and CDR2 YNNKEL (reference sequence). CDR3 size: 16 residues. V lost 1 base, J lost 1 base, and 8 bases lay in between. The CDR3 protein is CASSQGSGSGANVLTF. For the CDR3, the DNA is TGTGCCAGCAGCCAAGGGTCGGGGTCTGGGGCCAACGTCCTGACTTTC.

The chain links TRBV12-5 to TRBJ2-7; possible D gene TRBD1, 6 bases. There are 13 residues in the CDR3. V gave up 5 bases and J gave up 6 bases, with 14 bases separating them. Per germline, CDR1 LGHNT and CDR2 FRNRAP. The CDR3 coding sequence is TGTGCTAGTGGTCCTACAGGGCTTGCCGAGCAGTACTTC. This gives the protein CASGPTGLAEQYF.

This clone showed up just a few times. The V and J genes are TRBV4-2 and TRBJ1-5, with D possibly being TRBD1 (5 bases). The CDR3 runs 12 residues. In germline, CDR1 is LGHNA, CDR2 YNFKEQ. Between the trimmed V and J ends, which lost 4 bases and 6 bases, there was a span of 7 bases. CDR3 amino acids: CASSLGGQPQHF. The CDR3 coding sequence is TGTGCCAGCAGCCTGGGGGGTCAGCCCCAGCATTTT.